The 32 T cell receptor beta chains in this list originate from one sample, sequenced in a study of blood T cell repertoires in COVID-19. Assay used: immunoSEQ multiplex PCR; TCRdb lists only in-frame clones, some missing. The sample comprises 180,000 or so clones, roughly 88% of which are singletons, and 9.8% rests with the top ten. Specimen: peripheral blood. These receptors all come from a woman of 80 years or more with acute or convalescent COVID-19.

This chain links TRBV24-1 with TRBJ2-1; D is ambiguous. V dropped 4 bases and J dropped 5 bases, with 5 bases sitting between them. The CDR3 spans 12 residues. Germline CDR1 is KGHDR and CDR2 is SFDVKD. DNA for the CDR3: TGTGCCACCAGTGACCTAAACAATGAGCAGTTCTTC. This translates into CATSDLNNEQFF.

This chain uses TRBV6-2 or TRBV6-3 with TRBJ2-7, with 7 bases lining up with TRBD1. The trim removed 4 bases at V and 4 bases at J, leaving 7 bases unmatched. Germline CDR1 reads MNHEY; CDR2 reads SVGEGT. The CDR3 is made up of 14 amino acids. CDR3 residues: CASSWTGPAYEQYF. The DNA of the CDR3 is TGTGCCAGCAGTTGGACAGGTCCGGCTTACGAGCAGTACTTC.

Here the CDR3 DNA reads TGTGCCAGCAGGGCGGGACAGGGAACAGATACGCAGTATTTT. It yields the protein CASRAGQGTDTQYF. The chain recombines TRBV2 with TRBJ2-3, with 9 bases identical to TRBD1. This CDR3 is 14 amino acids long. After removal of 6 bases from V and 3 bases from J, the junction contained 4 bases not matched to a gene. Germline lookup yields CDR1 SNHLY and CDR2 FYNNEI.

The rearrangement uses TRBV19 and TRBJ1-2, with TRBD1 matching 7 bases. Unmatched junction bases numbered 12, after V lost 3 bases and J lost 8 bases. CDR1 and CDR2 from the germline V gene are LNHDA and SQIVND (reference sequence). This CDR3 is 15 amino acids long. CDR3 coding DNA: TGTGCCAGTAGTATTACAGGGGACCGCCCCTGGGGCTACACCTTC. It specifies CASSITGDRPWGYTF.

V usage is TRBV5-1 and J usage is TRBJ1-1; 7 bases match TRBD1. Trimming took 5 bases from V and 4 from J; bases not matched to a gene: 5. The CDR3 runs 13 residues. CDR1 and CDR2 from the germline V gene are SGHRS and YFSETQ. CDR3 sequence (DNA): TGCGCCAGCAGGGGACAGAGTGGCACTGAAGCTTTCTTT. Amino acid sequence: CASRGQSGTEAFF.

This chain uses TRBV25-1 with TRBJ2-2, with D possibly TRBD2 on 7 matching bases. The V gene lost 7 bases and the J gene lost 5 bases, with 8 bases spanning the gap. CDR3 length: 12 residues. The V gene's germline CDR1 is MGHDK and CDR2 SYGVNS. CDR3 nucleotides: TGTGCCAGCAAGGGGGGGACCGGGGAGCTGTTTTTT. Its protein product is CASKGGTGELFF.

Here the CDR3 DNA reads TGCGCCAGCAGCTTGGGGCAGGGGTCAGAACCCCTCCACTTT. It specifies CASSLGQGSEPLHF. V and J are TRBV5-1 and TRBJ1-6; tentatively, D is TRBD1 (6 bases). Germline assignment: CDR1 SGHRS and CDR2 YFSETQ. This CDR3 comprises 14 residues. The V gene lost 0 bases and the J gene lost 12 bases, with 13 bases spanning the gap.

The V gene is TRBV2, the J gene TRBJ1-1, with D uncertain. CDR3 size: 15 residues. Trimming cost V 6 bases and J 1 base, with 15 bases left between them. Germline V gene data show CDR1 as SNHLY and CDR2 as FYNNEI. The CDR3 sequence is CASRGGSGWNTEAFF. CDR3 DNA sequence: TGTGCCAGCAGAGGAGGTTCGGGGTGGAACACTGAAGCTTTCTTT.

In this sample, this clone turned up once. The rearrangement links TRBV19 to TRBJ2-2, with TRBD2 matching over 8 bases. The V segment lost 6 bases and the J segment 4 bases; nucleotides outside the gene matches: 7. The length of the CDR3 is 15 residues. CDR1 is LNHDA, CDR2 SQIVND, per germline (reference sequence). The CDR3 DNA reads as TGTGCCAGTAGAGTAGCGGGGATTGGCACCGGGGAGCTGTTTTTT. This gives the protein CASRVAGIGTGELFF. Together with reference TRBV19 and TRBJ2-2, the CDR3 gives the full variable domain: DGGITQSPKYLFRKEGQNVTLSCEQNLNHDAMYWYRQDPGQGLRLIYYSQIVNDFQKGDIAEGYSVSREKKESFPLTVTSAQKNPTAFYLCASRVAGIGTGELFFGEGSRLTVL.

This chain joins TRBV3-1 (or the pseudogene TRBV3-2) and TRBJ1-1; 11 nucleotides match TRBD1. J gave up 11 bases and V 3 bases, and 17 bases lay outside the gene matches. Germline V lookup: CDR1 LGHDT, CDR2 YNNKEL (reference sequence). The CDR3 totals 17 residues. Written as DNA, the CDR3 is TGTGCCAGCAGCCACCGTGGGGGTAGGACAGGGGGCTCGCGGGCTTTCTTT. It translates to CASSHRGGRTGGSRAFF.

The V call is TRBV4-2, the J call TRBJ2-3; 11 bases fit TRBD2. The germline gives CDR1 LGHNA, CDR2 YNFKEQ. The CDR3 consists of 18 residues. Unmatched junction bases numbered 10, after V lost 2 bases and J lost 3 bases. The CDR3 sequence is CASSQRNGSGRATDTQYF. DNA of the CDR3: TGTGCCAGCAGCCAAAGGAATGGTAGCGGGAGGGCTACAGATACGCAGTATTTT.

This clone was counted a few times. This chain links TRBV29-1 with TRBJ2-7; 15 positions match TRBD2. Germline CDR1 reads SQVTM; CDR2 reads ANQGSEA. The V gene end was trimmed by 6 bases and the J gene end by 3 bases; junction bases not matched to a gene: 6. The CDR3 runs 15 residues. CDR3 sequence reads: CSVGLAGGLLYEQYF. Written as DNA, the CDR3 is TGCAGCGTGGGACTAGCGGGGGGACTTCTCTACGAGCAGTACTTC.

The chain has TRBV11-2 and TRBJ2-7, with 14 bases matching TRBD2. In germline, CDR1 is SGHAT, CDR2 FQNNGV. This CDR3 region has 16 residues. With V trimmed by 5 bases and J by 3 bases, 6 bases remained unmatched. The CDR3 DNA reads TGTGCCAGCAGCCCTCTGACTAGCGGGAGGGTCTACGAGCAGTACTTC. Translating it yields CASSPLTSGRVYEQYF.

The CDR3 loop is CASSVGVGGEQYF. CDR3 coding DNA: TGTGCCAGCAGCGTAGGGGTAGGGGGCGAGCAGTACTTC. This chain connects TRBV9 to TRBJ2-7, with D maybe TRBD1 (6 bases). Germline V gene data show CDR1 as SGDLS and CDR2 as YYNGEE. CDR3 size: 13 residues. V lost 0 bases to trimming and J lost 6 bases, with 10 bases between them.

In its sample, this clone was seen once. This chain joins TRBV21-1 and TRBJ2-4; the table's D gene call, TRBD2, was not cross checked with the DNA. TRBV21-1 is classified as a pseudogene. There are 15 residues in the CDR3. The CDR3 coding sequence is TGTGCCAGCAGCGCCCAGGGTAGCGGGAAAGGAGAGCAGTACTTC. Protein sequence: CASSAQGSGKGEQYF.

This clone has a handful of counts. The gene calls are TRBV9 and TRBJ2-2, with 10 bases that match TRBD1. Germline V gives CDR1 SGDLS, CDR2 YYNGEE. Losses at the gene ends were 3 bases for V and 6 bases for J; bases not matched to a gene: 2. The length of the CDR3 is 14 residues. As DNA, the CDR3 is TGTGCCAGCAGCGGGACAGGGGGTGCCGGGGAGCTGTTTTTT. Amino acid sequence: CASSGTGGAGELFF. Complete variable domain (other parts from reference TRBV9 and TRBJ2-2): DSGVTQTPKHLITATGQRVTLRCSPRSGDLSVYWYQQSLDQGLQFLIQYYNGEERAKGNILERFSAQQFPDLHSELNLSSLELGDSALYFCASSGTGGAGELFFGEGSRLTVL.

The V and J genes are TRBV7-2 and TRBJ2-7; tentatively, D is TRBD1 (6 bases). The V end was cut by 1 base, the J end by 7 bases, with 11 bases between. Germline V gene data show CDR1 as SGHTA and CDR2 as FQGNSA. The CDR3 runs to 13 residues. The DNA for the CDR3 is TGTGCCAGCAGCTTAGAACAGGGTCGGGAGCAGTACTTC. Residues: CASSLEQGREQYF.

The chain recombines TRBV6-5 with TRBJ2-3; TRBD1 matches at 7 bases. Per the germline V gene, CDR1 is MNHEY and CDR2 is SVGAGI. The length of the CDR3 is 15 residues. The V gene end was trimmed by 7 bases and the J gene end by 1 base; junction bases not matched to a gene: 8. The DNA for the CDR3 is TGTGCCAGCACCGACGACAGGGCCGGCACAGATACGCAGTATTTT. It translates to CASTDDRAGTDTQYF.

CDR3 bases: TGCGCCAGCAACCCAAACCCGGGACAGGTTAATGAAAAACTGTTTTTT. Translated: CASNPNPGQVNEKLFF. The chain has TRBV5-1 and TRBJ1-4; 8 nucleotides agree with TRBD1. The CDR3 length is 16 residues. Germline-derived CDR1 and CDR2 are SGHRS and YFSETQ. V was pared by 6 bases and J by 4 bases, with 11 bases of the junction left unmatched.

The chain couples TRBV19 to TRBJ2-7, with D possibly matching TRBD1 (5 bases). Deletions cut 3 bases from V and 12 bases from J, with 18 bases between. This CDR3 has 13 amino acids. CDR1 is LNHDA, CDR2 SQIVND, per germline (reference sequence). The CDR3 here is CASSIQGPGNMYF. CDR3 coding DNA: TGTGCCAGTAGTATCCAGGGTCCCGGCAATATGTACTTC.

The chain carries TRBV5-1 and TRBJ2-2, with 8 bases fitting TRBD2. From germline, CDR1 is SGHRS and CDR2 YFSETQ. J gave up 6 bases and V 1 base, and 2 bases lay outside the gene matches. The CDR3 has 14 amino acids. The CDR3 reads CASSLLAGPGELFF. CDR3 bases: TGCGCCAGCAGCTTGCTAGCGGGTCCCGGGGAGCTGTTTTTT.

V is TRBV30 and J is TRBJ1-6; tentative D call: TRBD1 (5 bases). Germline V gene sequence: CDR1 GTSNPN, CDR2 SVGIG (reference sequence). This CDR3 has 13 amino acids. With 7 bases removed from V and 8 bases from J, the gap between germline ends came to 15 bases. DNA for the CDR3: TGTGCCTTCAGGGAAGAAGGTGATTCACCCCTCCACTTT. It yields the protein CAFREEGDSPLHF.

V usage is TRBV6-5 and J usage is TRBJ2-5, with 7 positions matching TRBD2. This CDR3 spans 15 amino acids. Germline CDR1 is MNHEY and CDR2 is SVGAGI. The V segment lost 6 bases and the J segment 5 bases; nucleotides outside the gene matches: 12. The CDR3 DNA is TGTGCCAGCAGCCTCTCCACGGGGGGTCAGGAGACCCAGTACTTC. The encoded protein is CASSLSTGGQETQYF.

This chain joins TRBV12-3 or TRBV12-4 and TRBJ1-5, with no clear D. This CDR3 is 13 amino acids long. V dropped 3 bases and J dropped 9 bases, with 12 bases sitting between them. This chain's CDR3 is CASSFGSLRPQHF. CDR3 DNA: TGTGCCAGCAGTTTCGGGTCATTAAGGCCCCAGCATTTT.

The chain employs TRBV27 and TRBJ2-3, with 11 bases identical to TRBD1. The germline CDR1 and CDR2 sequences are MNHEY and SMNVEV (reference sequence). The CDR3 length is 17 residues. Losses at the gene ends were 1 base for V and 4 bases for J; bases not matched to a gene: 7. CDR3 DNA: TGTGCCAGCAGTTTATTATCGGGACAGGGGGGCCCAGATACGCAGTATTTT. It encodes CASSLLSGQGGPDTQYF.

This chain connects TRBV2 to TRBJ1-6; TRBD1 aligns across 7 bases. The germline CDR1 and CDR2 sequences are SNHLY and FYNNEI. V shed 1 base, J shed 6 bases, and the junction held 3 bases outside the gene matches. The CDR3 is 15 amino acids. CDR3 in DNA: TGTGCCAGCAGTGAAGATGCAGGGGGTAATTCACCCCTCCACTTT. Residues: CASSEDAGGNSPLHF.

CDR3 in DNA: TGCGCCAGCAGCCTCGCGGGACAGGGGGCCAAAAACATTCAGTACTTC. The encoded protein is CASSLAGQGAKNIQYF. The V and J genes are TRBV5-1 and TRBJ2-4; 10 bases map to TRBD1. With V trimmed by 4 bases and J by 1 base, 5 bases remained unmatched. CDR1 and CDR2 (germline): SGHRS, YFSETQ. The CDR3 contains 16 residues.

V is TRBV3-1 (or the pseudogene TRBV3-2) and J is TRBJ1-3, with D possibly matching TRBD1 (6 bases). The V gene lost 5 bases and the J gene lost 5 bases, with 10 bases spanning the gap. Germline V CDR1 and CDR2: LGHDT, YNNKEL (reference sequence). The CDR3 is 13 residues long. This chain's CDR3 is CASSARDRNTIYF. As DNA, the CDR3 is TGTGCCAGCAGCGCCCGGGACAGAAACACCATATATTTT.

This chain uses TRBV4-2 with TRBJ2-5; 7 nucleotides match TRBD2. This CDR3 has 16 residues. Germline CDR1 LGHNA, CDR2 YNFKEQ. Losses at the gene ends were 1 base for V and 4 bases for J; bases not matched to a gene: 9. Here the CDR3 reads CASSQGLGRLPETQYF. In nucleotides, the CDR3 is TGTGCCAGCAGCCAAGGACTCGGGAGGCTCCCAGAGACCCAGTACTTC.

V and J are TRBV9 and TRBJ2-3, with D tentatively TRBD1 (5 bases). V was pared by 3 bases and J by 2 bases, with 13 bases between. Per the germline V gene, CDR1 is SGDLS and CDR2 is YYNGEE. The CDR3 consists of 15 residues. CDR3 protein: CASSETQGPTDTQYF. For the CDR3, the DNA is TGTGCCAGCAGCGAAACTCAGGGTCCCACAGATACGCAGTATTTT.

The rearrangement uses TRBV7-3 and TRBJ2-1; 9 positions agree with TRBD2. With 8 bases clipped from V and 11 bases from J, the junction kept 10 bases outside the gene matches. This CDR3 is built from 13 residues. Germline CDR1 is SGHTA and CDR2 is FQGTGA. CDR3 residues: CASGDATSGKQFF. The CDR3, as DNA: TGTGCCAGCGGGGATGCGACTAGCGGAAAGCAGTTCTTC.

The gene calls are TRBV2 and TRBJ2-2; TRBD1 agrees at 7 bases. Germline V lookup: CDR1 SNHLY, CDR2 FYNNEI. With V trimmed by 11 bases and J by 4 bases, 10 bases remained unmatched. The CDR3 extends over 14 amino acids. The CDR3 here is CAGGQSRGTGELFF. The CDR3 bases are TGTGCCGGGGGACAGTCACGGGGCACCGGGGAGCTGTTTTTT.